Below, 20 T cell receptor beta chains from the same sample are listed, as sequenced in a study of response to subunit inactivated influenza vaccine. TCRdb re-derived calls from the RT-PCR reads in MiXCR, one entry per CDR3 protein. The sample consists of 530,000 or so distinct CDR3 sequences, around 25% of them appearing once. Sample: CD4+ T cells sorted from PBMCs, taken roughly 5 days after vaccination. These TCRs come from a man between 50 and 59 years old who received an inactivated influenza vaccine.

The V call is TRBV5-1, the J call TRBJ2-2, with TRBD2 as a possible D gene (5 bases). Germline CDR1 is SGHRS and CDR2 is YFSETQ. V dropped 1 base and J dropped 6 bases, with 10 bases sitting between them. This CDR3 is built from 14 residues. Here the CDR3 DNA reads TGCGCCAGCAGCTTGTCACGAGGGTCCGGGGAGCTGTTTTTT. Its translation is CASSLSRGSGELFF.

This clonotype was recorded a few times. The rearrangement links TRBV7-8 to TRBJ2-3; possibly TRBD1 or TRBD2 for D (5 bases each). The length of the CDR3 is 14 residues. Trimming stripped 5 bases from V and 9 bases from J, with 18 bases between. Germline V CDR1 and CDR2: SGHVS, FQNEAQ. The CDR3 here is CASSPGLGVLTQYF. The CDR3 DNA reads TGTGCCAGCAGCCCAGGACTGGGGGTCCTGACGCAGTATTTT. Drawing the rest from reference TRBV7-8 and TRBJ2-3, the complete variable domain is GAGVSQSPRYKVAKRGQDVALRCDPISGHVSLFWYQQALGQGPEFLTYFQNEAQLDKSGLPSDRFFAERPEGSVSTLKIQRTQQEDSAVYLCASSPGLGVLTQYFGPGTRLTVL.

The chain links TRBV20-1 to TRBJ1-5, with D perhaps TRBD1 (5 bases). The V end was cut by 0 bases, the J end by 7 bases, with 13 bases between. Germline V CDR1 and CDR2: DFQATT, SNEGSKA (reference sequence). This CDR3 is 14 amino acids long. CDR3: CSARDVAGTQPQHF. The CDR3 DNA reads TGCAGTGCTAGAGATGTGGCAGGGACCCAGCCCCAGCATTTT.

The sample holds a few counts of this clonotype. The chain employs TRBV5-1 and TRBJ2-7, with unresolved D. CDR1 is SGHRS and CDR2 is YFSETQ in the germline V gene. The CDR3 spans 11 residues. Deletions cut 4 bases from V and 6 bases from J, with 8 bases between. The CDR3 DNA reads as TGCGCCAGCAGCAATGGACCCGAGCAGTACTTC. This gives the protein CASSNGPEQYF.

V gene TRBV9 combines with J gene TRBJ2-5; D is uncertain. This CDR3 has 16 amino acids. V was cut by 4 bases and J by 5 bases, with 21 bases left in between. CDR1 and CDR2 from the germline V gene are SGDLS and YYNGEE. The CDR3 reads CASSPQVGPVGETQYF. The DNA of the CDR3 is TGTGCCAGCAGCCCTCAGGTGGGCCCGGTAGGCGAGACCCAGTACTTC. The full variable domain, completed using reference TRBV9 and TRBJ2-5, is DSGVTQTPKHLITATGQRVTLRCSPRSGDLSVYWYQQSLDQGLQFLIQYYNGEERAKGNILERFSAQQFPDLHSELNLSSLELGDSALYFCASSPQVGPVGETQYFGPGTRLLVL.

CDR3 DNA sequence: TGCAGTGCCCCGGGAGGGCGCGGGCTTAGAACCGGGGAGCTGTTTTTT. Its translation is CSAPGGRGLRTGELFF. V usage is TRBV20-1 and J usage is TRBJ2-2, with 8 bases that match TRBD2. Germline lookup yields CDR1 DFQATT and CDR2 SNEGSKA (reference sequence). The CDR3 has 16 residues. V shed 6 bases and J 5 bases; nucleotides not matched to a gene: 14.

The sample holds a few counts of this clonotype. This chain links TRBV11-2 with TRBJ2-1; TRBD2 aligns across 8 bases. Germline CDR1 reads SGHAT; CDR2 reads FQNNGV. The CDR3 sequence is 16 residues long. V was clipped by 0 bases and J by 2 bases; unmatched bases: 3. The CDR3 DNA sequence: TGTGCCAGCAGCTTAGATTCTAGCGGGCCCTACAATGAGCAGTTCTTC. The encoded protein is CASSLDSSGPYNEQFF.

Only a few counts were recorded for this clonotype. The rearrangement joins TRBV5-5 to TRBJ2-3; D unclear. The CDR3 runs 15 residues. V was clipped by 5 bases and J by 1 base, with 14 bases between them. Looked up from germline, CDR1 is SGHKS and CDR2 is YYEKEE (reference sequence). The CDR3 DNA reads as TGTGCCAGCAGGAAGGTGGGTTTCGGCACAGATACGCAGTATTTT. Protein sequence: CASRKVGFGTDTQYF.

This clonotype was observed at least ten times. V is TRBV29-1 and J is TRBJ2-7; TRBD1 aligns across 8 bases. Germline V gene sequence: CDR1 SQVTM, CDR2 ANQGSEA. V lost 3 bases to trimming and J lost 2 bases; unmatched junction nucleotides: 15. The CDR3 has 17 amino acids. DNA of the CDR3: TGCAGCGTTGAGTTGCCAGGGGGCCCCGTGGGGACCTACGAGCAGTACTTC. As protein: CSVELPGGPVGTYEQYF.

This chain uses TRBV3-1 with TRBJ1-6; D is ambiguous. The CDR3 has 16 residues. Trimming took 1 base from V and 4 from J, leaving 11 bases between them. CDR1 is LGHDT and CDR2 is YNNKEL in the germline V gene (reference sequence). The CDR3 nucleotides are TGTGCCAGCAGCCAAGCTTTAGGGTTTTATAATTCACCCCTCCACTTT. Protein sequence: CASSQALGFYNSPLHF.

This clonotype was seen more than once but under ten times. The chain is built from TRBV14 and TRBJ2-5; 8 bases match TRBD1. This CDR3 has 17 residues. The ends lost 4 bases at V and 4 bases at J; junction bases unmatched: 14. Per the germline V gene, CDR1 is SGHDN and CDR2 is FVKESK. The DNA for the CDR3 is TGTGCCAGCAGCCCTTCGGACAGGGTGATTTTAGGAGAGACCCAGTACTTC. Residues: CASSPSDRVILGETQYF.

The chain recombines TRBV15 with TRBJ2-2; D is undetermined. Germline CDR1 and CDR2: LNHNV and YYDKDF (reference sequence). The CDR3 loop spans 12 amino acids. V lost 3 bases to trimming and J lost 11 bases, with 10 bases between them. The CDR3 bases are TGTGCCACCAGCAGTCACCTAACCGAGCTGTTTTTT. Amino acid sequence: CATSSHLTELFF.

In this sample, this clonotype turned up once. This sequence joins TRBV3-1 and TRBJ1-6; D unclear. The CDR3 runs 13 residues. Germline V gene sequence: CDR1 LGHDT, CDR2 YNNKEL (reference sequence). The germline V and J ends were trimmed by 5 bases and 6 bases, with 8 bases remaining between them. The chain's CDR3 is CASSSASNSPLHF. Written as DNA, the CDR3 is TGTGCCAGCAGCTCCGCAAGTAATTCACCCCTCCACTTT.

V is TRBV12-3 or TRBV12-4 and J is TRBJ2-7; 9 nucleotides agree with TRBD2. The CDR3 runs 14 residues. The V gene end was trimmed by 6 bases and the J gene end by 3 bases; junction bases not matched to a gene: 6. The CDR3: CASSEAGGVYEQYF. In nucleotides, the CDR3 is TGTGCCAGCAGCGAAGCGGGAGGTGTCTACGAGCAGTACTTC.

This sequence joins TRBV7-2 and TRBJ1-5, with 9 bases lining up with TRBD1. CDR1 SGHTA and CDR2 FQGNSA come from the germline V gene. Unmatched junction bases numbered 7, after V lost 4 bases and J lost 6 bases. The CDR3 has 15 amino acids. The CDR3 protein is CASSSTGGGGQPQHF. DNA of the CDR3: TGTGCCAGCAGCTCCACAGGGGGCGGGGGTCAGCCCCAGCATTTT.

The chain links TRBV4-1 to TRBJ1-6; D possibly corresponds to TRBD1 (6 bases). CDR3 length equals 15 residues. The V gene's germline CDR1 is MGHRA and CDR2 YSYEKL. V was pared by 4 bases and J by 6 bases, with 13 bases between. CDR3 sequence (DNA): TGCGCCAGCAGCCGGGGGGCACAGGTTAATTCACCCCTCCACTTT. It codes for CASSRGAQVNSPLHF.

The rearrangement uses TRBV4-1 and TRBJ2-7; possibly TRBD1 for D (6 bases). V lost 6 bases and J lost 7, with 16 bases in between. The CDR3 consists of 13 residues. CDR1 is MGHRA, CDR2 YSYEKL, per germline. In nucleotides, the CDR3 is TGCGCCAGCAGTCACCCGGGACAAGAAGAGCAGTACTTC. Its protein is CASSHPGQEEQYF.

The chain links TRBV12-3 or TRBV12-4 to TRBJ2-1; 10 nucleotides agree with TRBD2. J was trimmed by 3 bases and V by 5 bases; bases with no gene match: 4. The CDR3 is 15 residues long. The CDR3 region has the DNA TGTGCCAGCAGTAATCTAGCGGGAGTCTACAATGAGCAGTTCTTC. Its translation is CASSNLAGVYNEQFF.

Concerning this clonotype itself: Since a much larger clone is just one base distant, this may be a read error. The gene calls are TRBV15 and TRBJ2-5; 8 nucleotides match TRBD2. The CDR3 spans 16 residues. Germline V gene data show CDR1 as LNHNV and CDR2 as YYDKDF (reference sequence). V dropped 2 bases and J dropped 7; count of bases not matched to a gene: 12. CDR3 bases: TGTGCCACCAGCAGACCCCAGCGGGGGAGTCTCGCGACCCAGTACTTC. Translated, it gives CATSRPQRGSLATQYF.

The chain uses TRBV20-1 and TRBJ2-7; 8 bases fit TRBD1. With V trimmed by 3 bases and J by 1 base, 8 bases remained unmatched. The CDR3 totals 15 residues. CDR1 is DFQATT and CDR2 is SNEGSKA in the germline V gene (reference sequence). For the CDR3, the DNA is TGCAGTGCTAGCAGGGGGCAGGGCACTTCCTACGAGCAGTACTTC. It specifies CSASRGQGTSYEQYF.